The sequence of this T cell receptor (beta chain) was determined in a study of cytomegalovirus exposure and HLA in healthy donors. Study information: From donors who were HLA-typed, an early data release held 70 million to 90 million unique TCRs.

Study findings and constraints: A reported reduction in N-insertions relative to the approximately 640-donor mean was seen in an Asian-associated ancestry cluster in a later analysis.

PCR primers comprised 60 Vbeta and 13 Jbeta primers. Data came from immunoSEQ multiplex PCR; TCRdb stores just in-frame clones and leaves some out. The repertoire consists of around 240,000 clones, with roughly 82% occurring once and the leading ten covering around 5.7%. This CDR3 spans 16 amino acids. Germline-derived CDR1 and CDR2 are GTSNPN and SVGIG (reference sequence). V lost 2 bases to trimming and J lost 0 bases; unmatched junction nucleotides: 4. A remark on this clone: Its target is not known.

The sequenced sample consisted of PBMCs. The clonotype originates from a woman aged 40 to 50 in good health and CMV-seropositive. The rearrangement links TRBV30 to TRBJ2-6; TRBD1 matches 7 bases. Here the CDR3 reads CAWSTGVNSGANVLTF. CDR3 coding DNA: TGTGCCTGGAGTACAGGGGTCAACTCTGGGGCCAACGTCCTGACTTTC. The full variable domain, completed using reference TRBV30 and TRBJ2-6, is SQTIHQWPATLVQPVGSPLSLECTVEGTSNPNLYWYRQAAGRGLQLLFYSVGIGQISSEVPQNLSASRPQDRQFILSSKKLLLSDSGFYLCAWSTGVNSGANVLTFGAGSRLTVL.